Presented here are 29 T cell receptor beta chains from one specimen sequenced in a study of cytomegalovirus exposure and HLA in healthy donors. Vbeta (60) and Jbeta (13) primers were used in the PCR. Sequencing used immunoSEQ multiplex PCR; TCRdb keeps in-frame clones, though not all of them. The sample lists fewer than 200,000 clones, around 82% occurring once. Sequencing input: PBMCs. The source is a man aged 35-49 years in good health and CMV-seronegative.

V and J are TRBV7-9 and TRBJ2-7, with D unresolved. The CDR3 consists of 12 residues. Germline V gene data show CDR1 as SEHNR and CDR2 as FQNEAQ (reference sequence). V was shortened by 5 bases and J by 0 bases, with 5 bases between the two germline ends. The DNA of the CDR3 is TGTGCCAGCAGCCCGAGCTCCTACGAGCAGTACTTC. Protein sequence: CASSPSSYEQYF.

The genes are TRBV7-8 and TRBJ2-2; D uncertain. The V gene lost 5 bases and the J gene lost 2 bases, with 9 bases spanning the gap. Germline CDR1 SGHVS, CDR2 FQNEAQ. The CDR3 runs to 14 residues. The CDR3 here is CASSLRINTGELFF. The CDR3, as DNA: TGTGCCAGCAGCCTAAGAATAAACACCGGGGAGCTGTTTTTT. Full variable domain (missing parts from reference TRBV7-8 and TRBJ2-2): GAGVSQSPRYKVAKRGQDVALRCDPISGHVSLFWYQQALGQGPEFLTYFQNEAQLDKSGLPSDRFFAERPEGSVSTLKIQRTQQEDSAVYLCASSLRINTGELFFGEGSRLTVL.

The chain joins TRBV5-1 to TRBJ2-7, with TRBD1 matching 7 bases. CDR3 length equals 16 residues. Germline trimming cut 0 bases from V and 4 bases from J; bases unmatched to any gene: 10. CDR1 and CDR2 (germline): SGHRS, YFSETQ. Written as DNA, the CDR3 is TGCGCCAGCAGCTTGGAGGGGGCCCAACCTCGGTACGAGCAGTACTTC. It codes for CASSLEGAQPRYEQYF.

V gene TRBV12-5 combines with J gene TRBJ1-5; D uncertain. The V end was cut by 5 bases, the J end by 2 bases, with 7 bases between. In germline, CDR1 is LGHNT, CDR2 FRNRAP. The length of the CDR3 is 13 residues. The CDR3 sequence is CASGIEGNQPQHF. The CDR3 DNA reads as TGTGCTAGTGGTATAGAAGGCAATCAGCCCCAGCATTTT.

This chain uses TRBV7-2 with TRBJ2-1, with D tentatively TRBD1 (5 bases). V lost 6 bases, J lost 10 bases, and 13 bases lay in between. Per germline, CDR1 SGHTA and CDR2 FQGNSA. CDR3 size: 12 residues. The CDR3 bases are TGTGCCAGCAGTCGACTGAACAGGGAGCAGTTCTTC. This codes for CASSRLNREQFF.

V and J are TRBV4-3 and TRBJ1-1, with no clear D. This CDR3 spans 12 amino acids. V gave up 3 bases and J gave up 2 bases, with 4 bases separating them. Germline V CDR1 and CDR2: LGHNA, YSLEER. The CDR3 is CASSHTNTEAFF. The CDR3 DNA sequence: TGCGCCAGCAGCCACACAAACACTGAAGCTTTCTTT.

The chain couples TRBV19 to TRBJ2-7; maybe TRBD1 (5 bases). Trimming stripped 5 bases from V and 3 bases from J, with 17 bases between. Looked up from germline, CDR1 is LNHDA and CDR2 is SQIVND (reference sequence). The CDR3 totals 15 residues. The CDR3 DNA reads TGTGCCAGTAGTGGATCGGCAGGGCCGTTCTACGAGCAGTACTTC. This encodes CASSGSAGPFYEQYF.

V is TRBV5-4 and J is TRBJ1-4; perhaps TRBD1 as D (6 bases). Germline CDR1 SGHNT, CDR2 YYREEE (reference sequence). This CDR3 has 15 amino acids. Trimming pared 0 bases from V and 3 bases from J, leaving 9 bases between. CDR3 bases: TGTGCCAGCAGCTTGGACAGGGCTCCTAATGAAAAACTGTTTTTT. As protein: CASSLDRAPNEKLFF.

Concerning this clone itself: This specimen includes other DNA sequences encoding the same CDR3. V usage is TRBV19 and J usage is TRBJ1-1; D gene ambiguous. With 5 bases removed from V and 0 bases from J, the gap between germline ends came to 13 bases. Germline V lookup: CDR1 LNHDA, CDR2 SQIVND (reference sequence). The CDR3 has 15 amino acids. This CDR3 is CASSLRSTMNTEAFF. The CDR3 coding sequence is TGTGCCAGTAGTCTACGGAGCACTATGAACACTGAAGCTTTCTTT.

This clone was seen more than once but under ten times. The chain couples TRBV7-2 to TRBJ1-5; D unclear. V gave up 6 bases and J gave up 4 bases, with 13 bases separating them. The CDR3 has 14 amino acids. Germline V gene lookup returns CDR1 SGHTA and CDR2 FQGNSA. CDR3 sequence (DNA): TGTGCCAGCAGTCCTGCCGGGTTGAATCAGCCCCAGCATTTT. This encodes CASSPAGLNQPQHF.

This rearrangement joins TRBV19 to TRBJ1-1, with D perhaps TRBD1 (5 bases). The V gene's germline CDR1 is LNHDA and CDR2 SQIVND (reference sequence). The V end was cut by 7 bases, the J end by 1 base, with 19 bases between. This CDR3 is 16 amino acids long. Written as DNA, the CDR3 is TGTGCCAGTAATCAAAGCCCCACTGGGGCGAACACTGAAGCTTTCTTT. Its translation: CASNQSPTGANTEAFF.

This clone was detected once. The J gene is TRBJ1-1, the V gene TRBV27, with D perhaps matching TRBD1 (5 bases). CDR3 length equals 13 residues. Germline CDR1 and CDR2: MNHEY and SMNVEV (reference sequence). Trimming stripped 6 bases from V and 4 bases from J, with 12 bases between. The CDR3 DNA reads as TGTGCCAGCAGCATCAGGGTGGGCACTGAAGCTTTCTTT. It encodes CASSIRVGTEAFF.

The genes are TRBV2 and TRBJ1-1; D call uncertain. This CDR3 contains 15 residues. The V gene's germline CDR1 is SNHLY and CDR2 FYNNEI. V was pared by 0 bases and J by 0 bases, with 8 bases between. CDR3 coding DNA: TGTGCCAGCAGTGAAGCGGCGGGGATGAACACTGAAGCTTTCTTT. Translated, it gives CASSEAAGMNTEAFF.

The chain joins TRBV4-1 to TRBJ1-4, with 9 positions matching TRBD1. Germline CDR1 reads MGHRA; CDR2 reads YSYEKL. Trimming cost V 4 bases and J 5 bases; bases outside gene matches: 2. The CDR3 spans 14 residues. CDR3 amino acids: CASSLGQGNEKLFF. CDR3 DNA sequence: TGCGCCAGCAGCCTCGGACAGGGGAATGAAAAACTGTTTTTT.

In this sample, this clone turned up once. The gene calls are TRBV6-5 and TRBJ2-1; a possible D gene is TRBD2 (6 bases). Germline lookup yields CDR1 MNHEY and CDR2 SVGAGI. This CDR3 has 14 residues. V was trimmed by 5 bases and J by 8 bases, leaving 16 bases between them. CDR3 sequence: CASSMGTGVHEQFF. The CDR3 DNA reads TGTGCCAGCAGTATGGGCACGGGGGTGCATGAGCAGTTCTTC.

The genes are TRBV14 and TRBJ1-2; 11 nucleotides align to TRBD1. Germline V CDR1 and CDR2: SGHDN, FVKESK. The CDR3 is made up of 17 amino acids. V lost 1 base, J lost 0 bases, and 4 bases stayed unmatched. CDR3 nucleotides: TGTGCCAGCAGCCAAGTGGGGACAGGGGGAGCTAACTATGGCTACACCTTC. It codes for CASSQVGTGGANYGYTF.

A word on this clone: Different DNA sequences within this sample yield the same CDR3. This rearrangement joins TRBV7-2 to TRBJ2-5, with 13 bases fitting TRBD2. The CDR3 runs 15 residues. CDR1 and CDR2 from the germline V gene are SGHTA and FQGNSA. Trimming cost V 6 bases and J 1 base; bases outside gene matches: 2. DNA of the CDR3: TGTGCCAGCAGTGGGACTAGCGGGGTCCAAGAGACCCAGTACTTC. This encodes CASSGTSGVQETQYF.

The gene calls are TRBV6-5 and TRBJ1-1; 7 bases match TRBD1. The CDR3 consists of 14 residues. V was clipped by 6 bases and J by 3 bases; unmatched bases: 7. The germline V gene has CDR1 MNHEY and CDR2 SVGAGI. DNA of the CDR3: TGTGCCAGCAGGGAGACAGGGCAATACACTGAAGCTTTCTTT. Translation gives CASRETGQYTEAFF.

A remark on this clone: At one end, the junction sequence differs from germline, possibly due to a read error. The rearrangement links TRBV7-8 to TRBJ1-2; tentatively, D is TRBD1 (5 bases). This CDR3 has 16 amino acids. Germline CDR1 SGHVS, CDR2 FQNEAQ. CDR3 loop: CANSLDLSGVRYGYTF. CDR3 coding DNA: TGTGCCAACAGCTTAGATCTTTCGGGGGTTCGCTATGGCTACACCTTC.

This chain uses TRBV2 with TRBJ1-1; D might be TRBD1 (5 bases). There are 11 residues in the CDR3. Germline CDR1 and CDR2: SNHLY and FYNNEI. V was shortened by 7 bases and J by 13 bases, with 16 bases between the two germline ends. The CDR3 coding sequence is TGTGCCAGCACCCTGGGGGGAGGTGGTTTCTTT. It yields the protein CASTLGGGGFF.

This chain uses TRBV19 with TRBJ2-1; 8 bases agree with TRBD1. This CDR3 region has 18 residues. V lost 4 bases and J lost 0; bases outside the gene matches: 11. Germline CDR1 reads LNHDA; CDR2 reads SQIVND (reference sequence). CDR3 amino acids: CASSNRLPGGDSYNEQFF. In DNA, the CDR3 is TGTGCCAGTAGTAATCGGTTACCAGGGGGCGACTCCTACAATGAGCAGTTCTTC.

The genes are TRBV9 and TRBJ2-7; 8 bases match TRBD2. Germline CDR1 reads SGDLS; CDR2 reads YYNGEE. J was trimmed by 1 base and V by 4 bases; bases with no gene match: 4. The CDR3 loop spans 14 amino acids. DNA of the CDR3: TGTGCCAGCAGCATGTTAGCGGGGTCCTACGAGCAGTACTTC. It yields the protein CASSMLAGSYEQYF.

The chain has TRBV6-5 and TRBJ2-5; weak D call: TRBD2 (6 bases). The end of the DNA fits TRBJ2-7 better, so the J call may be wrong. Germline assignment: CDR1 MNHEY and CDR2 SVGAGI. CDR3 length: 13 residues. The CDR3 DNA is TGTGCCAGCACCCAGGGAGGAGGGAACGAGCAGTACTTC. Amino acids: CASTQGGGNEQYF.

The gene calls are TRBV25-1 and TRBJ2-2; the match to TRBD1 covers 7 bases. V was pared by 4 bases and J by 3 bases, with 2 bases of the junction left unmatched. The CDR3 contains 14 residues. The germline V gene encodes CDR1 MGHDK and CDR2 SYGVNS. The CDR3 nucleotides read TGTGCCAGCAGTGCAGACAGGGACACCGGGGAGCTGTTTTTT. Translating it yields CASSADRDTGELFF.

This clone was detected only once. The rearrangement joins TRBV7-2 to TRBJ2-7; 14 nucleotides match TRBD2. The CDR3 has 15 amino acids. The V gene end was trimmed by 1 base and the J gene end by 4 bases; junction bases not matched to a gene: 0. Germline V gene sequence: CDR1 SGHTA, CDR2 FQGNSA. The CDR3 sequence is CASSLGLAGGYEQYF. CDR3 sequence (DNA): TGTGCCAGCAGCTTAGGACTAGCGGGAGGGTACGAGCAGTACTTC.

The chain employs TRBV5-1 and TRBJ1-1, with 9 bases that match TRBD1. CDR3 length equals 15 residues. V shed 4 bases and J 3 bases; nucleotides not matched to a gene: 7. Germline V CDR1 and CDR2: SGHRS, YFSETQ. The CDR3 is CASSVRDRADTEAFF. The CDR3 coding sequence is TGCGCCAGCAGCGTCCGGGACAGGGCGGACACTGAAGCTTTCTTT.

The V and J genes are TRBV19 and TRBJ1-5; possible D gene TRBD1, 6 bases. This CDR3 region has 15 residues. Germline V gene lookup returns CDR1 LNHDA and CDR2 SQIVND (reference sequence). V was cut by 1 base and J by 6 bases, with 13 bases left in between. Here the CDR3 reads CASSIVRGVGQPQHF. CDR3 DNA: TGTGCCAGTAGTATAGTCAGGGGCGTGGGTCAGCCCCAGCATTTT.

V usage is TRBV5-1 and J usage is TRBJ1-2; 8 nucleotides match TRBD1. With V trimmed by 3 bases and J by 6 bases, 4 bases remained unmatched. Looked up from germline, CDR1 is SGHRS and CDR2 is YFSETQ. CDR3 length: 13 amino acids. CDR3 amino acids: CASSSWTGNGYTF. CDR3 bases: TGCGCCAGCAGCTCGTGGACAGGGAATGGCTACACCTTC.

The chain is built from TRBV2 and TRBJ2-7; D gene ambiguous. The germline V and J ends were trimmed by 8 bases and 2 bases, with 13 bases remaining between them. The CDR3 runs 13 residues. The V gene's germline CDR1 is SNHLY and CDR2 FYNNEI. The CDR3 protein is CASHLVPTYEQYF. DNA of the CDR3: TGTGCCAGCCACTTAGTTCCAACCTACGAGCAGTACTTC.